This TCR beta chain was identified in a study of cytomegalovirus exposure and HLA in healthy donors. Study in general: The platform used for the 95 to 150 validation repertoires matched that of the 666 first-cohort repertoires, a later analysis reported.

Study-level results: The study listed approximately 160 cytomegalovirus-associated TCR beta chains.

The V gene lost 3 bases and the J gene lost 2 bases, with 10 bases spanning the gap. The V gene's germline CDR1 is SQVTM and CDR2 ANQGSEA. The CDR3 covers 14 residues. Comment on this clone: Its antigen is as yet unknown.

TCRdb's table, derived via immunoSEQ multiplex PCR, lists solely in-frame clones and lacks some. The table shows 200,000 to 250,000 clones, with around 87% occurring only once. Specimen: PBMCs. This clonotype originated in a woman between 18 and 30 years old in good health and CMV-seropositive. V gene TRBV29-1 combines with J gene TRBJ2-2, with D unclear. CDR3 in amino acids: CSVENTVNTGELFF. The CDR3 DNA sequence: TGCAGCGTTGAGAACACCGTAAACACCGGGGAGCTGTTTTTT.